This T cell receptor beta chain was recorded in a study of cytomegalovirus exposure and HLA in healthy donors. Study results and limitations: Productive rates of about 90% or about 30% were seen for most TCR beta V segments in an earlier analysis. More clonal expansion characterized HLA-associated TCR beta chains than equally common others in a later analysis. The investigators catalogued 160 or so TCR beta chains as cytomegalovirus-associated.

The sample holds a few counts of this clone. The antigen remains undetermined. The PCR had 60 Vbeta and 13 Jbeta primers. Sequencing was performed with immunoSEQ multiplex PCR; in TCRdb, only in-frame clones are kept and a portion is missing. The sample lists under 200,000 clones, approximately 80% seen once, with around 6.6% in the top ten. As for the donors, each was a healthy bone marrow donor. This CDR3 has 18 amino acids. Material for sequencing was PBMCs. The rearrangement uses TRBV21-1 and TRBJ2-7; the DNA was not used to check the table's D call, TRBD1. TRBV21-1 is a pseudogene locus. The clonotype originates from a male donor in good health and CMV-seropositive. The CDR3 region is CASSKWGRAGLLSYEQYF. CDR3 sequence (DNA): TGTGCCAGCAGCAAATGGGGGCGGGCTGGCCTACTTTCCTACGAGCAGTACTTC.